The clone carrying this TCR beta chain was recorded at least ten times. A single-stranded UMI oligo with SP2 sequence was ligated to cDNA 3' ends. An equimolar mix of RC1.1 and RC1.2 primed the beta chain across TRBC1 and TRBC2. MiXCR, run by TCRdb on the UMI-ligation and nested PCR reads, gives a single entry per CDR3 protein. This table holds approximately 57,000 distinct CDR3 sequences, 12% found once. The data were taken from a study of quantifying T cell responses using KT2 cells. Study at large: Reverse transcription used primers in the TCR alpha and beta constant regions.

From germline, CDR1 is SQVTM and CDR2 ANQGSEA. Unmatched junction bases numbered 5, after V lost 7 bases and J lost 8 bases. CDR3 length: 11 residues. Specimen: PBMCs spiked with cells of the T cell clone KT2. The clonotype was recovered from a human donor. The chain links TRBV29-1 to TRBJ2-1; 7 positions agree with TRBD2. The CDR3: CSARLAYEQFF. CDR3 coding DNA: TGCAGCGCCCGACTAGCCTATGAGCAGTTCTTC.